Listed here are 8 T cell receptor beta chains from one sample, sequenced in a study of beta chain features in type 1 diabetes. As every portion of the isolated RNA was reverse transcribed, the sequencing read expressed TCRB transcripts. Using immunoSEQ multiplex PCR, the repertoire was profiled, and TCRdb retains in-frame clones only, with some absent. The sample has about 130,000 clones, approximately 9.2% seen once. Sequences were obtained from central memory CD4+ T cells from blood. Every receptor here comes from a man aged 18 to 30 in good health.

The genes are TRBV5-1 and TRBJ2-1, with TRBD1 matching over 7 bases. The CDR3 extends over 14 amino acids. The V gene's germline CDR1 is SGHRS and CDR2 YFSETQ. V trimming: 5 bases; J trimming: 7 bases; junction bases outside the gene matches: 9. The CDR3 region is CASRAQGERNEQFF. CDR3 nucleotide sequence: TGCGCCAGCAGGGCGCAGGGGGAGCGTAATGAGCAGTTCTTC. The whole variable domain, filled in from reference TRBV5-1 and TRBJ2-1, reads KAGVTQTPRYLIKTRGQQVTLSCSPISGHRSVSWYQQTPGQGLQFLFEYFSETQRNKGNFPGRFSGRQFSNSRSEMNVSTLELGDSALYLCASRAQGERNEQFFGPGTRLTVL.

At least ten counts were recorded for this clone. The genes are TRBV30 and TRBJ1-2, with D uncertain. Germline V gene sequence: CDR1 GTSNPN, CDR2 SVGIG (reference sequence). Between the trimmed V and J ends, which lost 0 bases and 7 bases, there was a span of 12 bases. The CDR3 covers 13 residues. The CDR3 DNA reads TGTGCCTGGAGTGTTCGGGGAATTGGTGGCTACACCTTC. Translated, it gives CAWSVRGIGGYTF.

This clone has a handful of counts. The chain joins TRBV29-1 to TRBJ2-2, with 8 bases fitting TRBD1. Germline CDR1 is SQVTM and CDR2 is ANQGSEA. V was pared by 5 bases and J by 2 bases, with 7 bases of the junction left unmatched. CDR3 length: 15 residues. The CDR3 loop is CSVYGQGRNTGELFF. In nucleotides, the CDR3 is TGCAGCGTTTACGGACAGGGTAGAAACACCGGGGAGCTGTTTTTT.

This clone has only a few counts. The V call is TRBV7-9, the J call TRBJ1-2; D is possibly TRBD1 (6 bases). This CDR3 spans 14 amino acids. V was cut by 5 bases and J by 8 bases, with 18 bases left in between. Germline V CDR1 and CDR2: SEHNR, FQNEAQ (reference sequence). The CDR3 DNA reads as TGTGCCAGCAGCATTACGGGGACATTAGGCGGCTACACCTTC. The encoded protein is CASSITGTLGGYTF.

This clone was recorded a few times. CDR3 DNA sequence: TGCAGCGTTGCGGCGGGGGCTCGAAACATTCAGTACTTC. Its translation is CSVAAGARNIQYF. The J gene is TRBJ2-4, the V gene TRBV29-1, with D possibly being TRBD2 (7 bases). Trimming stripped 4 bases from V and 6 bases from J, with 13 bases between. The CDR3 spans 13 residues. CDR1 is SQVTM, CDR2 ANQGSEA, per germline.

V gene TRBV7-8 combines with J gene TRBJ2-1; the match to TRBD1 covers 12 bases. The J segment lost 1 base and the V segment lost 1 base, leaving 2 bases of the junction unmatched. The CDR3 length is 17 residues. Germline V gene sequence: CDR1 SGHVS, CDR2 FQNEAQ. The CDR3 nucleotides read TGTGCCAGCAGCTTAGGGGGACAGGGGGCTTCCTACAATGAGCAGTTCTTC. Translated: CASSLGGQGASYNEQFF.

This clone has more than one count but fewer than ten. The CDR3 here is CASSQPVTSGGELFF. In nucleotides, the CDR3 is TGCGCCAGCAGCCAACCAGTGACTAGCGGGGGGGAGCTGTTTTTT. The rearrangement links TRBV4-1 to TRBJ2-2; 10 bases agree with TRBD2. Germline V lookup: CDR1 MGHRA, CDR2 YSYEKL. The CDR3 consists of 15 residues. Trimming removed 2 bases from V and 8 bases from J; junction bases left unmatched: 5.

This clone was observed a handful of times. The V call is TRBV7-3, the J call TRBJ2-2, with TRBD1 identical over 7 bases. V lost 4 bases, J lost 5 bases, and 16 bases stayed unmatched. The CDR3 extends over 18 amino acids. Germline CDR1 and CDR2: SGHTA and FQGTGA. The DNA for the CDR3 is TGTGCCAGCAGCTACGCCTATTTGACAGGGCGAGGGACCGGGGAGCTGTTTTTT. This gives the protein CASSYAYLTGRGTGELFF.